The TCR beta chain under discussion was sequenced for a study of monozygotic twins with inflammatory bowel disease. Study-wide results and caveats: Fewer shared clonotypes with others were found in IBD patients than in healthy twins, especially with disease activity. IBD-affected twins scored below their healthy co-twins in TCRbeta diversity (inverse Simpson).

As regards this clonotype: Its antigen is undetermined.

No sorting of T cells preceded isolation of total RNA from whole blood. cDNA was made in eight separate reactions per sample. Following a re-call of the 5' RACE reads, TCRdb has one entry per CDR3 protein and lacks DNA. Its table records 300,000 to 400,000 distinct CDR3 sequences. The CDR3 runs to 16 residues. Germline CDR1 and CDR2: SSHAT and FNYEAQ (reference sequence). The source of this sequence is a human donor with ulcerative colitis or Crohn's disease, or a healthy co-twin of an affected twin (not recorded which). The source material was blood. V gene TRBV7-7 combines with J gene TRBJ2-3; the TRBD1 assignment by TCRdb is unverifiable without DNA. The CDR3 is CASSREPGGSSDTQYF.